Sequencing of this T cell receptor beta chain was carried out in a study of shared clonotypes between healthy human individuals. Across the whole study: The study enrolled two women and three men aged 18 to 49.

Several immunoSEQ plates received, in even portions, the genomic DNA of each subset. Each sorted subset replicate got 200 ng genomic DNA, about 33,000 genomes. The repertoire was sequenced with immunoSEQ multiplex PCR; TCRdb's copy has only in-frame clones and lacks some. This table has 550,000 to 800,000 clones, around two thirds appearing once. Germline V gene sequence: CDR1 SGHRS, CDR2 YFSETQ. Germline trimming cut 4 bases from V and 5 bases from J; bases unmatched to any gene: 10. The CDR3 has 17 residues. This clonotype was sampled from a woman in her 30s in good health. The sequencing input was memory CD4+ T cells sorted from blood. Subset: CD45RA-negative fraction. The chain has TRBV5-1 and TRBJ2-1; 12 bases fit TRBD2. The CDR3: CASSHRTSGTGDNEQFF. CDR3 DNA: TGCGCCAGCAGCCACCGGACTAGCGGGACGGGGGACAATGAGCAGTTCTTC.